The 7 T cell receptor beta chains presented below share a single source sample, sequenced in a study of cytomegalovirus exposure and HLA in healthy donors (dated by TCRdb to the late 2010s). Libraries came from the immunoSEQ multiplex PCR assay. The immuneACCESS repertoire file appears here via TCRdb, limited to in-frame rearrangements. These files lack a portion of the clones; in checked studies, under half of the deficit traces to unresolved V genes, and the cause of the others is not known. The sample table lists about 160,000 clones, 91% of them with a count of one. The ten largest clones represent 3% to 3.5% of the sample. Source material: PBMCs. The receptors stem from a young woman in good health and CMV-seropositive.

The chain links TRBV6-6 to TRBJ1-2, with 8 bases matching TRBD1. Germline V lookup: CDR1 MNHNY, CDR2 SVGAGI (reference sequence). Germline trimming cut 1 base from V and 8 bases from J; bases unmatched to any gene: 6. The CDR3 covers 14 residues. The CDR3 spells CASSYYDRGGGYTF. The CDR3 DNA sequence: TGTGCCAGCAGTTACTACGACAGGGGCGGGGGCTACACCTTC.

This clone was picked up a small number of times. The chain is built from TRBV10-1 and TRBJ2-7; 9 bases fit TRBD2. J lost 5 bases, V lost 3 bases, and 8 bases had no gene match. Looked up from germline, CDR1 is WNHNN and CDR2 is SYGVQD (reference sequence). The CDR3 runs to 15 residues. CDR3 bases: TGCGCCAGCAGTGAAGGACTAGCGTCTGGGAACGAGCAGTACTTC. Encoded protein: CASSEGLASGNEQYF.

The rearrangement links TRBV2 to TRBJ1-2, with D possibly matching TRBD1 (5 bases). Germline V gene sequence: CDR1 SNHLY, CDR2 FYNNEI. V was shortened by 0 bases and J by 4 bases, with 24 bases between the two germline ends. The CDR3 loop spans 19 amino acids. CDR3 amino acids: CASSEAGWTAAGLGYGYTF. In nucleotides, the CDR3 is TGTGCCAGCAGTGAAGCGGGGTGGACCGCGGCGGGACTTGGCTATGGCTACACCTTC. The variable domain in full, completed from reference TRBV2 and TRBJ1-2, reads EPEVTQTPSHQVTQMGQEVILRCVPISNHLYFYWYRQILGQKVEFLVSFYNNEISEKSEIFDDQFSVERPDGSNFTLKIRSTKLEDSAMYFCASSEAGWTAAGLGYGYTFGSGTRLTVV.

The V call is TRBV11-2, the J call TRBJ1-2; no clear D gene. This CDR3 is built from 14 residues. Trimming removed 5 bases at V and 6 bases at J, with 16 bases between. Germline V gives CDR1 SGHAT, CDR2 FQNNGV. The CDR3 DNA reads TGTGCCAGCAGCCCCCGGACCCGAGCGGATGGCTACACCTTC. This translates into CASSPRTRADGYTF. The full variable domain, its missing parts supplied by reference TRBV11-2 and TRBJ1-2, is EAGVAQSPRYKIIEKRQSVAFWCNPISGHATLYWYQQILGQGPKLLIQFQNNGVVDDSQLPKDRFSAERLKGVDSTLKIQPAKLEDSAVYLCASSPRTRADGYTFGSGTRLTVV.

The chain uses TRBV11-3 and TRBJ2-2; TRBD2 aligns across 9 bases. J was trimmed by 2 bases and V by 1 base; bases with no gene match: 11. The CDR3 spans 19 residues. In germline, CDR1 is SGHNT, CDR2 YENEEA. This chain's CDR3 is CASSLGRWGTSNNTGELFF. The CDR3 bases are TGTGCCAGCAGCTTAGGAAGGTGGGGGACTAGCAACAACACCGGGGAGCTGTTTTTT.

The V and J genes are TRBV19 and TRBJ2-1; TRBD2 matches at 7 bases. CDR1 is LNHDA, CDR2 SQIVND, per germline (reference sequence). This CDR3 has 15 residues. J was trimmed by 3 bases and V by 3 bases; bases with no gene match: 5. Here the CDR3 DNA reads TGTGCCAGTAGTATGGGGGGGACCCACTACAATGAGCAGTTCTTC. It yields the protein CASSMGGTHYNEQFF.

V gene TRBV11-3 combines with J gene TRBJ2-5; the match to TRBD2 covers 12 bases. The V gene's germline CDR1 is SGHNT and CDR2 YENEEA. The J segment lost 0 bases and the V segment lost 5 bases, leaving 4 bases of the junction unmatched. The CDR3 is 16 residues long. This chain's CDR3 is CASSKRTSGDQETQYF. The CDR3 nucleotides are TGTGCCAGCAGCAAGAGGACTAGCGGGGACCAAGAGACCCAGTACTTC.